A single T cell receptor (beta chain) is shown here with its context. The antigen is not known. The template used for profiling TCR beta VDJ and CDR3 was genomic DNA. Each CDR3 protein gets one entry after TCRdb re-called the reads with MiXCR. Of about 170,000 distinct CDR3 sequences listed, 55% to 75% were seen once; the top ten hold 45%. The sample originates from a study of CD8+CD57+ T cells in acquired aplastic anemia. Study at large: Quantities of DNA derived from sorted CD4+ and CD8+ cells averaged around 3 ug. Mean read depth for CD4+ cells from healthy donors was about 9.9 million. Broader study findings: Patients had twenty-nine CD8+ CDR3 sequences in common with controls (the shared set). Significant differences in CD8+ Simpson's diversity were not observed between patients and controls.

This CDR3 is built from 15 residues. V shed 8 bases, J shed 3 bases, and the junction held 12 bases outside the gene matches. This clonotype originated in a human donor in good health. V gene TRBV12-3 or TRBV12-4 combines with J gene TRBJ2-7, with 8 bases that match TRBD2. Sequencing was done on a sample of sorted CD4+, CD8+, or CD8+CD57+ T cells (not recorded which) from PBMCs. The CDR3 spells CASSAGGGPDYEQYF. CDR3 sequence (DNA): TGTGCCAGCTCGGCGGGGGGAGGCCCGGACTACGAGCAGTACTTC.